The clone carrying this TCR beta chain was seen repeatedly, ten times or more. Four PCR rounds used nested alpha and beta constant region primers plus the SP2 primer. TCRdb processed the 5' RACE reads anew with MiXCR; each CDR3 protein has one entry. The sample includes more than 50,000 distinct CDR3 sequences, under 8.5% of them seen just once. This entry comes from a study of naive and memory T cell subsets. The library had UMIs added by 3' ligation of an oligonucleotide to TCR cDNA. Unsorted total RNA, about 1 to 1,100 ng, was DNase treated before reverse transcription. Unmatched junction bases numbered 1, after V lost 7 bases and J lost 6 bases. CDR3 size: 13 residues. Germline assignment: CDR1 WSHSY and CDR2 SAAADI.

The source is a male donor in good health. The rearrangement links TRBV10-2 to TRBJ2-7; TRBD2 matches at 15 bases. The CDR3, as DNA: TGCGCCAGCAAGGGACTAGCGGGAGGCGAGCAGTACTTC. Translation gives CASKGLAGGEQYF.